This TCR beta chain came from a study of blood T cell repertoires in COVID-19. Study summary: Whether acute or convalescent, the COVID-19 samples came from the United States, Italy and Spain.

Per the study methods: Amplification of reference gene primers was used by the study to estimate nucleated cell counts. Measured with immunoSEQ multiplex PCR; TCRdb has only the in-frame clones, and not every one. The DNA gave D and trimming, while V, J and clone size come from that table. Of 70,000 to 80,000 clones listed, approximately 87% are singletons. Trimming removed 7 bases at V and 3 bases at J, with 14 bases between. The V gene's germline CDR1 is SGDLS and CDR2 YYNGEE. The CDR3 covers 13 residues. This chain connects TRBV9 to TRBJ2-7, with D possibly being TRBD1 (6 bases). This sequence originates from a man older than 75 in a cohort sampled during active COVID-19. The specimen was peripheral blood. The CDR3 bases are TGTGCCAGCGCGCTGGACAGCCACTACGAGCAGTACTTC. Translated, it gives CASALDSHYEQYF.